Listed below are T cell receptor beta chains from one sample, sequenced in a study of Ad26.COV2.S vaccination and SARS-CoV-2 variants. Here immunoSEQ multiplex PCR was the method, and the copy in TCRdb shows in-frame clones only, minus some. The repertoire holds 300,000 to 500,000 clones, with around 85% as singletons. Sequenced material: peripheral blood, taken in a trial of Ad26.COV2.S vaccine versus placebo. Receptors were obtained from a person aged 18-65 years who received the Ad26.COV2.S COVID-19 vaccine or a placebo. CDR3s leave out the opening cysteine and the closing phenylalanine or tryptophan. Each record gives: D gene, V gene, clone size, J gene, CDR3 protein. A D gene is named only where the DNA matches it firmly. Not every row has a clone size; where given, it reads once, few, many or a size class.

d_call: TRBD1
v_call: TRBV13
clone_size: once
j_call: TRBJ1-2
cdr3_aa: ASSSGQGYGYT

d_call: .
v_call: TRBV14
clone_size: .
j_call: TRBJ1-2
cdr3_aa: ASSQDRVSNYGYT

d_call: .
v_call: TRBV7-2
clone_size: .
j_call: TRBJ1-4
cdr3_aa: ASSLGPYTNEKLF

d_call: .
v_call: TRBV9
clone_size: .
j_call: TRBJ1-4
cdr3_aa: ASSVGATNEKLF

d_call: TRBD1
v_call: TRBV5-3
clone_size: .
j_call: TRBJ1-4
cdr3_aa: ARKIIGTGRSNEKLF

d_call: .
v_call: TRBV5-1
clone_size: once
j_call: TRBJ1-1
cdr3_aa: ASSYSARTANTEAF

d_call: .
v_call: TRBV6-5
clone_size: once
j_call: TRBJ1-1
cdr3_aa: ASSNDPMNTEAF

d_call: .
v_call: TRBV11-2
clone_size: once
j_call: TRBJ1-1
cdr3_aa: ASSLGAGLNTEAF

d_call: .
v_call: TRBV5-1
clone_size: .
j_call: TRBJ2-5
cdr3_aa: ASSWGQETQY

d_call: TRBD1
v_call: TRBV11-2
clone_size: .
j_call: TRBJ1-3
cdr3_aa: ASSRDSHSGNTIY

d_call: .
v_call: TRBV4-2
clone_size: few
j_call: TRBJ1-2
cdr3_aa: ASSQDGTEANYGYT

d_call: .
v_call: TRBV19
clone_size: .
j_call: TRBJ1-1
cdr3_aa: ASSMAEGTAF

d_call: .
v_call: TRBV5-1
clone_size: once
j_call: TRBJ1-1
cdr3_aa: ASSPGGNTEAF

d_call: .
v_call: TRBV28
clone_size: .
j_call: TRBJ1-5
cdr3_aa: ASSLIAPAGNQPQH

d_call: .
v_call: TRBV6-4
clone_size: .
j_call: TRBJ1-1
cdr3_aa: AIARAF

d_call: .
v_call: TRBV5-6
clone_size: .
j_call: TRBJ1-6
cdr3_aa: ASSFEGVSPLH

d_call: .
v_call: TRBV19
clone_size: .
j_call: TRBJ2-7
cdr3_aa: ASSNWADEQY

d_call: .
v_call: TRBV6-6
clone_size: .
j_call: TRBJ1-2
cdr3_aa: ASSPSGGNGGYT

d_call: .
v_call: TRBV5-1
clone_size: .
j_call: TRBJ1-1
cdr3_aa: ASSLAGPNTEAF

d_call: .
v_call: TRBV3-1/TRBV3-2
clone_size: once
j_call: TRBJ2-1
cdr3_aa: ASSQVEWEQF

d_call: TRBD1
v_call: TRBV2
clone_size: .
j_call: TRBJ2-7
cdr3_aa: ASSEGQGANEQY

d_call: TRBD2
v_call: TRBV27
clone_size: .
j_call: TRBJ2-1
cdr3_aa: ASSFLAGASHSYNEQF

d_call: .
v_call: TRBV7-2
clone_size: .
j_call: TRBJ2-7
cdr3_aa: ASSLDGGPAYEQY

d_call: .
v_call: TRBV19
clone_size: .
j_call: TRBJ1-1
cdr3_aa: ASSARRENTEAF

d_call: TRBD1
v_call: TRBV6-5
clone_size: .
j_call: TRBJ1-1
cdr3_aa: ASRPTGPNTEAF

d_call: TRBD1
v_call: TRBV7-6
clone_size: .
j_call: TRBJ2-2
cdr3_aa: ASSYRVRQGDTGELF

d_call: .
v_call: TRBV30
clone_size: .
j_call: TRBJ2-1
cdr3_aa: AWSRQGEQF

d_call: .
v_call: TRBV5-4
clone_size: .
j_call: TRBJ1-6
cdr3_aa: ASSLVSGPVH

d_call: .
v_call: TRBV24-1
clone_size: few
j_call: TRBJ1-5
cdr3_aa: ATSDLVVDPSISNQPQH

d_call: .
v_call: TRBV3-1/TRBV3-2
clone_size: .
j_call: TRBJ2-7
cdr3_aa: ASSQGWRIYEQY

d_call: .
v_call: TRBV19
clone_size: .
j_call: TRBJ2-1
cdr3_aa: ASITSWGQGEQF

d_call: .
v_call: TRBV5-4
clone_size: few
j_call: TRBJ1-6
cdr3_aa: ASSFAPSSYNSPLH

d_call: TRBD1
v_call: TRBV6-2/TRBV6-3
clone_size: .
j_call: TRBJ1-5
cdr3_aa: ASSYPPRGRNQPQH

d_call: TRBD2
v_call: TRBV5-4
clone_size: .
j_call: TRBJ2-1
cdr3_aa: ASSLNRGGEQF

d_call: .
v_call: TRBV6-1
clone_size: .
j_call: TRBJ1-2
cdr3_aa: ASSDSGGYT

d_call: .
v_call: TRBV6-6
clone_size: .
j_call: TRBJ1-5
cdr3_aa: ASTPTENNQPQH

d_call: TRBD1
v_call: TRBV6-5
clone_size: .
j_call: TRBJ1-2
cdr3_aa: ASRRQGINYGYT

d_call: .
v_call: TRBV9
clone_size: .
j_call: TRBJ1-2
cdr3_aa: ASSVVTTYGYT

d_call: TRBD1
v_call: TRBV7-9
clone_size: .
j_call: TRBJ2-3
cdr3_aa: ASSGRTGDITDTQY

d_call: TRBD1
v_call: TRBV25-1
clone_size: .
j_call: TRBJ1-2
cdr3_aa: ASGGQIYGYT

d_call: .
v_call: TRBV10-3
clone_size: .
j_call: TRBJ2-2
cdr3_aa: AISEGATGELF

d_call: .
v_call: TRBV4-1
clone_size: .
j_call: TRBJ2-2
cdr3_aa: ASRKTGDYTGELF

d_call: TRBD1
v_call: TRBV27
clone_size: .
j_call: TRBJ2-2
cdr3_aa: ASSSTGGAYTGELF